These T cell receptor beta chains were read from a single sample in a study of shared clonotypes between healthy human individuals. Profiled with immunoSEQ multiplex PCR; TCRdb holds only in-frame clones, not every one. The sample includes 2 million or so clones, 90% to 95% of them seen just once. The sample was naive CD4+ T cells sorted from blood. These TCRs come from a man younger than 35 in good health. CDR3s include the opening cysteine and the closing phenylalanine or tryptophan. D genes are given only for firm matches. Expanded clones get a size class; other rows say once, few or many, or leave the size out.

V gene: TRBV5-1
CDR3 length: 14
D gene: -
clone size: once
J gene: TRBJ1-2
CDR3 DNA: TGCGCCAGCAGCTTGGGGGACGTTAACTATGGCTACACCTTC
CDR3 protein: CASSLGDVNYGYTF

V gene: TRBV2
CDR3 length: 15
D gene: -
clone size: -
J gene: TRBJ1-3
CDR3 DNA: TGTGCCAGCAGTGCACAGGTAGCCTCTGGAAACACCATATATTTT
CDR3 protein: CASSAQVASGNTIYF

V gene: TRBV30
CDR3 length: 16
D gene: -
clone size: -
J gene: TRBJ1-4
CDR3 DNA: TGTGCCTGGAGTGCGTCCCCGGGACGATTTAATGAAAAACTGTTTTTT
CDR3 protein: CAWSASPGRFNEKLFF

V gene: TRBV30
CDR3 length: 12
D gene: -
clone size: -
J gene: TRBJ2-7
CDR3 DNA: TGTGCCTGGAGTCCAGAGTTCGGCGAGCAGTACTTC
CDR3 protein: CAWSPEFGEQYF

V gene: TRBV6-1
CDR3 length: 14
D gene: -
clone size: once
J gene: TRBJ1-5
CDR3 DNA: TGTGCCAGCAGGGAGACAGGCCCAATGGAGCCCCAGCATTTT
CDR3 protein: CASRETGPMEPQHF

V gene: TRBV4-1
CDR3 length: 15
D gene: -
clone size: -
J gene: TRBJ1-1
CDR3 DNA: TGCGCCAGCAGCCAAACTACAGGCACGAACACTGAAGCTTTCTTT
CDR3 protein: CASSQTTGTNTEAFF

V gene: TRBV5-1
CDR3 length: 14
D gene: TRBD2
clone size: -
J gene: TRBJ2-7
CDR3 DNA: TGCGCCAGCAGCGAGGGACTAGCGGGAGCCGAGCAGTACTTC
CDR3 protein: CASSEGLAGAEQYF

V gene: TRBV5-1
CDR3 length: 16
D gene: TRBD2
clone size: -
J gene: TRBJ2-5
CDR3 DNA: TGCGCCAGCAGCGTATCACTAGCGGGGGGGCAAGAGACCCAGTACTTC
CDR3 protein: CASSVSLAGGQETQYF

V gene: TRBV27
CDR3 length: 15
D gene: TRBD1
clone size: once
J gene: TRBJ1-1
CDR3 DNA: TGTGCCAGCATCCCGGGACAGGAAAGGGGCACTGAAGCTTTCTTT
CDR3 protein: CASIPGQERGTEAFF

V gene: TRBV10-3
CDR3 length: 13
D gene: TRBD2
clone size: once
J gene: TRBJ2-5
CDR3 DNA: TGTGCCAGCGCGGGCCCGGGGGGAGAGACCCAGTACTTC
CDR3 protein: CASAGPGGETQYF

V gene: TRBV19
CDR3 length: 15
D gene: -
clone size: -
J gene: TRBJ1-6
CDR3 DNA: TGTGCCAGTAGTGCCGTACAATTTAATAATTCACCCCTCCACTTT
CDR3 protein: CASSAVQFNNSPLHF

V gene: TRBV10-1
CDR3 length: 17
D gene: -
clone size: -
J gene: TRBJ1-5
CDR3 DNA: TGCGCCAGCAGTGATTCACGAGGGGCCAAGGGCAATCAGCCCCAGCATTTT
CDR3 protein: CASSDSRGAKGNQPQHF

V gene: TRBV9
CDR3 length: 15
D gene: -
clone size: -
J gene: TRBJ1-6
CDR3 DNA: TGTGCCAGCAGCGCCACCGGGACATCTAATTCACCCCTCCACTTT
CDR3 protein: CASSATGTSNSPLHF

V gene: TRBV19
CDR3 length: 14
D gene: -
clone size: few
J gene: TRBJ1-2
CDR3 DNA: TGTGCCAGTAGTAGCGGCAGAACTAACTATGGCTACACCTTC
CDR3 protein: CASSSGRTNYGYTF

V gene: TRBV27
CDR3 length: 15
D gene: -
clone size: once
J gene: TRBJ2-7
CDR3 DNA: TGTGCCAGCAAAGACGGCTACGAGTCTCCCTACGAGCAGTACTTC
CDR3 protein: CASKDGYESPYEQYF

V gene: TRBV28
CDR3 length: 12
D gene: TRBD1
clone size: -
J gene: TRBJ1-3
CDR3 DNA: TGTGCCAGCAGTTCGACAGGGAGGGCCATATATTTT
CDR3 protein: CASSSTGRAIYF

V gene: TRBV7-8
CDR3 length: 13
D gene: TRBD2
clone size: -
J gene: TRBJ2-7
CDR3 DNA: TGTGCCAGCAGCCTCGCGGGGGTCTACGAGCAGTACTTC
CDR3 protein: CASSLAGVYEQYF

V gene: TRBV29-1
CDR3 length: 12
D gene: -
clone size: -
J gene: TRBJ1-2
CDR3 DNA: TGCAGCGTTGGCGCGAGGGAGGGAGGCTACACCTTC
CDR3 protein: CSVGAREGGYTF

V gene: TRBV6-6
CDR3 length: 12
D gene: -
clone size: -
J gene: TRBJ1-2
CDR3 DNA: TGTGCCAGCAGCGGGACCCGCTATGGCTACACCTTC
CDR3 protein: CASSGTRYGYTF

V gene: TRBV6-6
CDR3 length: 14
D gene: -
clone size: -
J gene: TRBJ2-3
CDR3 DNA: TGTGCCAGCAGTTACCGGAGTCCCACAGATACGCAGTATTTT
CDR3 protein: CASSYRSPTDTQYF

V gene: TRBV27
CDR3 length: 16
D gene: TRBD1
clone size: -
J gene: TRBJ1-2
CDR3 DNA: TGTGCCAGCAGTATTTCCTCAGCCGGGACAGAGCGCGGCTACACCTTC
CDR3 protein: CASSISSAGTERGYTF

V gene: TRBV7-3
CDR3 length: 15
D gene: TRBD2
clone size: -
J gene: TRBJ2-1
CDR3 DNA: TGTGCCAGCAGCTTAACTAGCGGGGGATACAATGAGCAGTTCTTC
CDR3 protein: CASSLTSGGYNEQFF

V gene: TRBV6-5
CDR3 length: 12
D gene: -
clone size: -
J gene: TRBJ1-6
CDR3 DNA: TGTGCCAGCAGTTCCCCTAATTCACCCCTCCACTTT
CDR3 protein: CASSSPNSPLHF

V gene: TRBV10-3
CDR3 length: 15
D gene: TRBD1
clone size: -
J gene: TRBJ1-4
CDR3 DNA: TGTGCCATCAGAGGACAGGGGAAGACTAATGAAAAACTGTTTTTT
CDR3 protein: CAIRGQGKTNEKLFF

V gene: TRBV6-1
CDR3 length: 11
D gene: -
clone size: once
J gene: TRBJ2-3
CDR3 DNA: TGTGCCAGCAGTGCCACAGGAGGACAGTATTTT
CDR3 protein: CASSATGGQYF

V gene: TRBV5-4
CDR3 length: 16
D gene: -
clone size: -
J gene: TRBJ2-1
CDR3 DNA: TGTGCCAGCAGCTCTTGGGAGCGGTTCTCCTACAATGAGCAGTTCTTC
CDR3 protein: CASSSWERFSYNEQFF

V gene: TRBV19
CDR3 length: 15
D gene: TRBD1
clone size: -
J gene: TRBJ1-5
CDR3 DNA: TGTGCCAGTAGTATGATCAGGGGGCAGGGCCAGCCCCAGCATTTT
CDR3 protein: CASSMIRGQGQPQHF

V gene: TRBV30
CDR3 length: 14
D gene: TRBD1
clone size: -
J gene: TRBJ1-4
CDR3 DNA: TGTGCCTGGAGTGGGACAGGCAAAACTGAAAAACTGTTTTTT
CDR3 protein: CAWSGTGKTEKLFF

V gene: TRBV11-2
CDR3 length: 14
D gene: -
clone size: -
J gene: TRBJ2-7
CDR3 DNA: TGTGCCAGCAGCTTCTACGGGAGCCCCTACGAGCAGTACTTC
CDR3 protein: CASSFYGSPYEQYF

V gene: TRBV5-4
CDR3 length: 16
D gene: -
clone size: -
J gene: TRBJ1-4
CDR3 DNA: TGTGCCAGCAGCTTGGGGGGACCCTCAACTAATGAAAAACTGTTTTTT
CDR3 protein: CASSLGGPSTNEKLFF

V gene: TRBV30
CDR3 length: 12
D gene: -
clone size: -
J gene: TRBJ2-3
CDR3 DNA: TGTGCCTGGAGTGTACGGGGGGATACGCAGTATTTT
CDR3 protein: CAWSVRGDTQYF

V gene: TRBV6-1
CDR3 length: 14
D gene: -
clone size: -
J gene: TRBJ1-2
CDR3 DNA: TGTGCCAGCAGTGAAAAGATGGAAAGCTATGGCTACACCTTC
CDR3 protein: CASSEKMESYGYTF

V gene: TRBV15
CDR3 length: 17
D gene: TRBD1
clone size: -
J gene: TRBJ1-1
CDR3 DNA: TGTGCCACCAGCAGGGGACAGGGAATGGAGGTTTTCTCTGAAGCTTTCTTT
CDR3 protein: CATSRGQGMEVFSEAFF

V gene: TRBV29-1
CDR3 length: 13
D gene: TRBD1
clone size: -
J gene: TRBJ1-6
CDR3 DNA: TGCAGCGCCGCGACAGGGTACAATTCACCCCTCCACTTT
CDR3 protein: CSAATGYNSPLHF

V gene: TRBV2
CDR3 length: 13
D gene: -
clone size: few
J gene: TRBJ2-5
CDR3 DNA: TGTGCCAGCAAGGACAGGAGGGGGGAGACCCAGTACTTC
CDR3 protein: CASKDRRGETQYF

V gene: TRBV27
CDR3 length: 13
D gene: -
clone size: -
J gene: TRBJ2-1
CDR3 DNA: TGTGCCAGCAGTTTATCGATCATGAGTGAGCAGTTCTTC
CDR3 protein: CASSLSIMSEQFF

V gene: TRBV7-2
CDR3 length: 16
D gene: TRBD2
clone size: -
J gene: TRBJ2-7
CDR3 DNA: TGTGCCAGCAGCTCCATGAGCGGGGGAGCCGCCTACGAGCAGTACTTC
CDR3 protein: CASSSMSGGAAYEQYF

V gene: TRBV5-4
CDR3 length: 14
D gene: TRBD1
clone size: -
J gene: TRBJ1-1
CDR3 DNA: TGTGCCGGGGGGGACAGGGTCATGAACACTGAAGCTTTCTTT
CDR3 protein: CAGGDRVMNTEAFF

V gene: TRBV4-2
CDR3 length: 13
D gene: -
clone size: -
J gene: TRBJ1-1
CDR3 DNA: TGTGCCAGCAGCCAAGAAGGGGTTACTGAAGCTTTCTTT
CDR3 protein: CASSQEGVTEAFF